Sequencing of this T cell receptor beta chain was carried out in a study of blood T cell repertoires in COVID-19. Looking at the study overall: Material from acute and convalescent COVID-19 was sourced from the United States, Italy and Spain. Sample material is recorded as cDNA or gDNA derived from T cells, B-cell-depleted T cells, or PBMCs.

The V gene's germline CDR1 is SGHTA and CDR2 FQGNSA. V was clipped by 0 bases and J by 2 bases; unmatched bases: 4. This CDR3 has 15 residues. How the authors handled the data: Nucleated cell number was recorded as an estimate derived from reference gene primer amplification. Method: immunoSEQ multiplex PCR; TCRdb's copy keeps in-frame clones and lacks some. V, J and clone size derive from that table, while D and trimming were established from the DNA sequence. The table lists more than 100,000 clones, 80% to 85% of them singletons. The sequenced sample consisted of peripheral blood. The origin of this receptor is a woman in her sixties or seventies with active or convalescent COVID-19. The rearrangement links TRBV7-2 to TRBJ2-7, with TRBD2 matching 7 bases. The CDR3 loop is CASSLALAATYEQYF. Written as DNA, the CDR3 is TGTGCCAGCAGCTTAGCCCTAGCGGCAACCTACGAGCAGTACTTC. The full variable domain, with the rest looked up from reference TRBV7-2 and TRBJ2-7, is GAGVSQSPSNKVTEKGKDVELRCDPISGHTALYWYRQSLGQGLEFLIYFQGNSAPDKSGLPSDRFSAERTGGSVSTLTIQRTQQEDSAVYLCASSLALAATYEQYFGPGTRLTVT.